What follows is one T cell receptor beta chain and its context. Antigen: not known. This entry belongs to a study of blood T cells in healthy people across ages. Study outcomes and limitations: PBMCs left unsorted prevented a conclusive naive versus antigen-experienced comparison. Diversity was higher, and naive CD4+ cells more numerous, in long-lived donors than in aged donors. The unknown donor CMV status may have confounded expanded clonotype changes.

Through a sample-barcoded 5' primer and a J-beta primer mix, a second PCR was run for roughly 6 to 12 cycles. Sequencing of every sample gave 2.5 million or more CDR3-containing paired-end reads. TCRdb redid the calling of the 5' RACE reads with MiXCR, one entry per CDR3 protein. The top ten hold about 30% of the sample, which has about 690,000 distinct CDR3 sequences, approximately 40% seen once. The sample was blood. This TCR derives from an elderly man in good health.

CDR3 coding DNA: TGCAGTGCACCGGCCGCCCCGGTAGATACGCAGTATTTT. Protein product: CSAPAAPVDTQYF. The chain links TRBV20-1 to TRBJ2-3; the D is unclear. Germline CDR1 reads DFQATT; CDR2 reads SNEGSKA (reference sequence). The CDR3 runs to 13 residues. Trimming stripped 6 bases from V and 5 bases from J, with 15 bases between.